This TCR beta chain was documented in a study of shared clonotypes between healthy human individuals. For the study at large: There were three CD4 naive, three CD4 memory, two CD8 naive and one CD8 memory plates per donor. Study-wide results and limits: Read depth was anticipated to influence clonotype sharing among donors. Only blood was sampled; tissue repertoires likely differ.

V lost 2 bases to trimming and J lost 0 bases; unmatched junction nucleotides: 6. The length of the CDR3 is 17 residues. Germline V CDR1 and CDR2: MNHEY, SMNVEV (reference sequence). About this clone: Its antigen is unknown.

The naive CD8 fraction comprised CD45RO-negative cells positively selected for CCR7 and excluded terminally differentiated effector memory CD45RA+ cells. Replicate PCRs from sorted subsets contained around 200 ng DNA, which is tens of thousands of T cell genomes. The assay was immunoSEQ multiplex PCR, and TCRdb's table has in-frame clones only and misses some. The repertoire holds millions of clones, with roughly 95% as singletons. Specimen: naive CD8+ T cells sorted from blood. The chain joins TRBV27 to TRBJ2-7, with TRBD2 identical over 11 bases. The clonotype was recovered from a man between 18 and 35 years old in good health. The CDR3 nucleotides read TGTGCCAGCAGTTTAGGTCCTAGCGGGAGGCTCTCCTACGAGCAGTACTTC. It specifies CASSLGPSGRLSYEQYF.